The 27 T cell receptor beta chains reported below all come from one sample, sequenced in a study of CD8 T cells in Susac syndrome. RNA totalling roughly 0.45 to 1 ug underwent reverse transcription with random hexamers. Via MiXCR, TCRdb re-called the immunoSEQ multiplex PCR reads, giving one row per CDR3 protein. Among some 450,000 distinct CDR3 sequences listed, around 85% were seen once. Sequencing used CD8+ T cells from PBMCs. All receptors come from a human donor with multiple sclerosis.

The rearrangement links TRBV4-1 to TRBJ1-3; D uncertain. CDR1 is MGHRA and CDR2 is YSYEKL in the germline V gene. V was trimmed by 4 bases and J by 4 bases, leaving 11 bases between them. The CDR3 has 14 amino acids. The CDR3 bases are TGCGCCAGCAGCCCCCCGGGAGGAGGAAACACCATATATTTT. Translated, it gives CASSPPGGGNTIYF.

The chain joins TRBV12-3 or TRBV12-4 to TRBJ2-3, with 12 nucleotides matching TRBD2. This CDR3 region has 16 residues. After removal of 6 bases from V and 5 bases from J, the junction contained 9 bases not matched to a gene. CDR3: CASSPTSGRRLDTQYF. The CDR3 region has the DNA TGTGCCAGCAGCCCGACTAGCGGGAGAAGGTTAGATACGCAGTATTTT.

This chain joins TRBV12-3 or TRBV12-4 and TRBJ1-2, with D possibly TRBD1 on 5 matching bases. V lost 1 base to trimming and J lost 2 bases, with 8 bases between them. The CDR3 is made up of 14 amino acids. The CDR3 DNA reads as TGTGCCAGCAGTTTAGGCAGGGAGAACTATGGCTACACCTTC. It yields the protein CASSLGRENYGYTF.

This chain connects TRBV25-1 to TRBJ1-1; D is uncertain. The CDR3 sequence is 15 residues long. With 1 base removed from V and 3 bases from J, the gap between germline ends came to 12 bases. Germline V gives CDR1 MGHDK, CDR2 SYGVNS. The chain's CDR3 is CASSEFAGADTEAFF. Here the CDR3 DNA reads TGTGCCAGCAGTGAATTTGCAGGAGCGGACACTGAAGCTTTCTTT.

The chain links TRBV27 to TRBJ1-2; 9 positions match TRBD1. Trimming took 5 bases from V and 3 from J; bases not matched to a gene: 7. The CDR3 loop spans 15 amino acids. Germline V gives CDR1 MNHEY, CDR2 SMNVEV (reference sequence). The CDR3: CASSPLGQGYYGYTF. CDR3 DNA: TGTGCCAGCAGTCCCTTGGGACAGGGTTACTATGGCTACACCTTC.

The V and J genes are TRBV27 and TRBJ2-1, with 9 bases fitting TRBD1. V lost 6 bases to trimming and J lost 7 bases; unmatched junction nucleotides: 7. The CDR3 covers 14 residues. The V gene's germline CDR1 is MNHEY and CDR2 SMNVEV (reference sequence). The CDR3 here is CASRLDRGANEQFF. The CDR3 nucleotides are TGTGCCAGCAGACTGGACAGGGGAGCAAATGAGCAGTTCTTC.

This sequence joins TRBV20-1 and TRBJ1-1; 7 nucleotides match TRBD1. The junction had 10 bases not matched to a gene; V was cut back by 5 bases and J by 7 bases. The CDR3 is 13 residues long. Germline values: CDR1 DFQATT, CDR2 SNEGSKA (reference sequence). CDR3 sequence reads: CSAPTGNEDEAFF. CDR3 coding DNA: TGCAGTGCTCCGACAGGGAATGAAGATGAAGCTTTCTTT.

The J gene is TRBJ2-1, the V gene TRBV6-5; 7 bases are shared with TRBD1. The CDR3 has 17 residues. Looked up from germline, CDR1 is MNHEY and CDR2 is SVGAGI. With V trimmed by 4 bases and J by 0 bases, 9 bases remained unmatched. As DNA, the CDR3 is TGTGCCAGCAGTTTCAACAGGGGACCCAGCTCCTACAATGAGCAGTTCTTC. Its protein is CASSFNRGPSSYNEQFF.

This clonotype was observed once. The chain uses TRBV27 and TRBJ1-5; D is unresolved. The CDR3 spans 13 residues. Trimming shortened V by 10 bases and J by 2 bases, and 12 bases separated the two germline ends. The germline V gene has CDR1 MNHEY and CDR2 SMNVEV (reference sequence). This chain's CDR3 is CAIGGSGNQPQHF. In DNA, the CDR3 is TGTGCCATTGGTGGGTCGGGCAATCAGCCCCAGCATTTT.

This rearrangement joins TRBV7-9 to TRBJ1-1; the D gene is possibly TRBD1 (5 bases). This CDR3 has 14 amino acids. The V end was cut by 10 bases, the J end by 6 bases, with 21 bases between. Germline CDR1 is SEHNR and CDR2 is FQNEAQ (reference sequence). Written as DNA, the CDR3 is TGTGCCATCTTCACCCAGGGTATTGGCGCTGAAGCTTTCTTT. Protein sequence: CAIFTQGIGAEAFF.

The rearrangement uses TRBV24-1 and TRBJ2-1, with unresolved D. The CDR3 is 14 residues long. V was clipped by 3 bases and J by 3 bases, with 8 bases between them. Germline lookup yields CDR1 KGHDR and CDR2 SFDVKD. CDR3 DNA: TGTGCCACCAGTGATGGCGCAGGCTACAATGAGCAGTTCTTC. Translating gives CATSDGAGYNEQFF.

The chain combines TRBV4-1 with TRBJ1-2; possibly TRBD1 for D (6 bases). The CDR3 totals 14 residues. The V end lost 4 bases, the J end lost 6 bases, and 15 bases lay between the germline ends. Per the germline V gene, CDR1 is MGHRA and CDR2 is YSYEKL. This CDR3 reads CASSPPRGGHGYTF. CDR3 bases: TGCGCCAGCAGCCCCCCCCGGGGGGGGCATGGCTACACCTTC.

The V call is TRBV3-1, the J call TRBJ1-1; D remains unclear. The germline CDR1 and CDR2 sequences are LGHDT and YNNKEL (reference sequence). V was cut by 2 bases and J by 5 bases, with 9 bases left in between. The CDR3 contains 13 residues. CDR3 sequence (DNA): TGTGCCAGCAGCCAATGGGTAACGACTGAAGCTTTCTTT. Translated: CASSQWVTTEAFF.

This chain joins TRBV30 and TRBJ2-1; D possibly corresponds to TRBD2 (6 bases). Trimming took off 0 bases at V and 15 bases at J, with 18 bases between the two ends. The length of the CDR3 is 13 residues. Germline loops: CDR1 GTSNPN, CDR2 SVGIG (reference sequence). In DNA, the CDR3 is TGTGCCTGGAGTGTACCGAACGGGACTCCGCTGTTCTTC. This gives the protein CAWSVPNGTPLFF.

The genes are TRBV29-1 and TRBJ1-1; weak D call: TRBD1 (5 bases). This CDR3 spans 12 amino acids. The ends were cut back, 1 base at V and 4 bases at J, with 7 bases in the middle. Germline V gene lookup returns CDR1 SQVTM and CDR2 ANQGSEA. The CDR3 sequence is CSVEVQATEAFF. The CDR3 coding sequence is TGCAGCGTTGAAGTACAGGCCACTGAAGCTTTCTTT.

This chain connects TRBV19 to TRBJ2-5; either TRBD1 or TRBD2 may supply D (5 bases each). There are 15 residues in the CDR3. Deletions cut 3 bases from V and 1 base from J, with 12 bases between. Germline values: CDR1 LNHDA, CDR2 SQIVND (reference sequence). The CDR3 loop reads CASSIPRGSQETQYF. Written as DNA, the CDR3 is TGTGCCAGTAGTATCCCACGGGGCAGCCAAGAGACCCAGTACTTC. Variable domain in full (rest from reference TRBV19 and TRBJ2-5): DGGITQSPKYLFRKEGQNVTLSCEQNLNHDAMYWYRQDPGQGLRLIYYSQIVNDFQKGDIAEGYSVSREKKESFPLTVTSAQKNPTAFYLCASSIPRGSQETQYFGPGTRLLVL.

This clonotype came up a few times. The rearrangement links TRBV6-5 to TRBJ2-1; TRBD2 aligns across 10 bases. Germline-derived CDR1 and CDR2 are MNHEY and SVGAGI. CDR3 length equals 15 residues. With 5 bases clipped from V and 3 bases from J, the junction kept 4 bases outside the gene matches. The CDR3 spells CASSGGLADYNEQFF. CDR3 sequence (DNA): TGTGCCAGCAGTGGCGGACTAGCGGACTACAATGAGCAGTTCTTC.

The chain combines TRBV29-1 with TRBJ2-7, with 9 nucleotides matching TRBD1. The CDR3 is 16 amino acids. In germline, CDR1 is SQVTM, CDR2 ANQGSEA. J lost 4 bases, V lost 7 bases, and 17 bases had no gene match. CDR3 amino acids: CSGWVGDRVDTYEQYF. In DNA form, the CDR3 reads TGCAGCGGATGGGTAGGGGACAGGGTGGACACTTACGAGCAGTACTTC.

This clonotype appeared a few times. The V and J genes are TRBV21-1 and TRBJ2-3; TRBD1, as called in the table, went unchecked against the DNA. TRBV21-1 is listed as a pseudogene. This CDR3 is 11 amino acids long. CDR3 loop: CASSPPGTQYF. For the CDR3, the DNA is TGTGCCAGCAGCCCTCCGGGGACGCAGTATTTT.

The chain couples TRBV4-1 to TRBJ2-7; D might be TRBD1 (5 bases). Germline CDR1 reads MGHRA; CDR2 reads YSYEKL. The V and J ends lost 3 bases and 13 bases respectively, with 7 bases between them. CDR3 length: 9 amino acids. The CDR3 protein is CASSQGLYF. CDR3 bases: TGCGCCAGCAGCCAGGGGCTCTACTTC.

The CDR3 is CASSPIGSRLNEWGYF. The CDR3 DNA reads TGTGCCAGCAGCCCAATTGGGTCCAGACTTAATGAGTGGGGGTACTTC. The chain uses TRBV7-8 and TRBJ2-7, with D unresolved. Trimming cost V 5 bases and J 12 bases, with 29 bases left between them. Germline assignment: CDR1 SGHVS and CDR2 FQNEAQ. The CDR3 sequence is 16 residues long.

V usage is TRBV6-1 and J usage is TRBJ1-1; possibly TRBD1 for D (6 bases). The CDR3 extends over 17 amino acids. V dropped 0 bases and J dropped 0 bases, with 14 bases sitting between them. CDR1 is MNHNS, CDR2 SASEGT, per germline. For the CDR3, the DNA is TGTGCCAGCAGTGAAGCGCTCTACGGACAGATGAACACTGAAGCTTTCTTT. This codes for CASSEALYGQMNTEAFF.

The chain is built from TRBV29-1 and TRBJ2-7, with D tentatively TRBD1 (6 bases). The V gene lost 7 bases and the J gene lost 1 base, with 17 bases spanning the gap. Germline CDR1 and CDR2: SQVTM and ANQGSEA. This CDR3 is 14 amino acids long. The chain's CDR3 is CSGLSGETSYEQYF. Here the CDR3 DNA reads TGCAGCGGACTGTCAGGGGAGACTTCCTACGAGCAGTACTTC.

The chain recombines TRBV20-1 with TRBJ2-5; D is unclear. Germline-derived CDR1 and CDR2 are DFQATT and SNEGSKA (reference sequence). CDR3 length equals 15 residues. V was cut by 0 bases and J by 4 bases, with 15 bases left in between. The CDR3 loop reads CSARDSTSSRETQYF. CDR3 nucleotides: TGCAGTGCTAGAGATTCTACCAGCTCTCGAGAGACCCAGTACTTC.

This chain links TRBV15 with TRBJ2-7; 10 bases align to TRBD1. Trimming removed 1 base from V and 3 bases from J; junction bases left unmatched: 3. The germline gives CDR1 LNHNV, CDR2 YYDKDF (reference sequence). This CDR3 has 15 amino acids. CDR3 region: CATSRVGQGYYEQYF. Here the CDR3 DNA reads TGTGCCACCAGCAGAGTGGGACAGGGGTACTACGAGCAGTACTTC.

The rearrangement links TRBV12-3 or TRBV12-4 to TRBJ2-7; D is tentatively TRBD1 or TRBD2 (5 bases each). This CDR3 region has 15 residues. V dropped 7 bases and J dropped 6 bases, with 22 bases sitting between them. CDR3 in amino acids: CASKLLGELEGEQYF. CDR3 DNA: TGTGCCAGCAAACTGTTAGGGGAGCTTGAAGGCGAGCAGTACTTC.

The chain combines TRBV27 with TRBJ1-2; D unclear. Trimming took 0 bases from V and 5 from J, leaving 10 bases between them. Germline V gene sequence: CDR1 MNHEY, CDR2 SMNVEV (reference sequence). The CDR3 spans 14 residues. CDR3 nucleotide sequence: TGTGCCAGCAGTTTATCCTCCATGTGGTATGGCTACACCTTC. Its translation: CASSLSSMWYGYTF.